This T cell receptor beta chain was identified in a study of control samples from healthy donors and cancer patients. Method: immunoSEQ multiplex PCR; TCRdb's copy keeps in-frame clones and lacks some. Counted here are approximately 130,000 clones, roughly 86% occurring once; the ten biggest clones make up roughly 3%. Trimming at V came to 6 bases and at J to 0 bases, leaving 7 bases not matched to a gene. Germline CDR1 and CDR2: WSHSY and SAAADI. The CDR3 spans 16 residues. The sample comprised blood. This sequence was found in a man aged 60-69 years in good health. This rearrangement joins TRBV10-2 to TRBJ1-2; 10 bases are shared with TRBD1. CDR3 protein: CASRGQGFRANYGYTF. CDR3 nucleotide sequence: TGCGCCAGCAGGGGACAGGGGTTTCGGGCTAACTATGGCTACACCTTC.